The 2 T cell receptor beta chains reported below all come from one sample, sequenced in a study of cytotoxic CD8 clonotypes in ibrutinib-treated CLL. The table came from immunoSEQ multiplex PCR; TCRdb's copy has only in-frame clones and leaves some out. The data show some 200,000 clones, roughly 73% seen once. Sequencing used PBMCs, obtained after 12 months of ibrutinib treatment. The receptors here all came from a human donor with chronic lymphocytic leukemia.

The J gene is TRBJ2-5, the V gene TRBV7-9; TRBD2 is a possible D gene (6 bases). This CDR3 is 16 amino acids long. V lost 3 bases to trimming and J lost 5 bases, with 19 bases between them. The V gene's germline CDR1 is SEHNR and CDR2 FQNEAQ (reference sequence). The CDR3 DNA reads as TGTGCCAGCAGCTTGGGCTCTAGCGCCACCAGGGAGACCCAGTACTTC. As protein: CASSLGSSATRETQYF.

The chain joins TRBV5-6 to TRBJ2-1; D remains ambiguous. The V end lost 3 bases, the J end lost 5 bases, and 3 bases lay between the germline ends. Germline assignment: CDR1 SGHDT and CDR2 YYEEEE. The CDR3 length is 11 residues. The CDR3 loop is CASSWNNEQFF. The CDR3 nucleotides read TGTGCCAGCAGCTGGAACAATGAGCAGTTCTTC.